The TCR beta chain described here comes from a study of T cells after yellow fever vaccination. Study outcomes and limitations: Most clones from primary vaccination were detected again post-booster (approximately 97% CD4, roughly 85% CD8).

This CDR3 comprises 13 residues. Germline V CDR1 and CDR2: LNHDA, SQIVND (reference sequence). The germline V and J ends were trimmed by 3 bases and 11 bases, with 15 bases remaining between them. From the 5' RACE reads, TCRdb called clonotypes with MiXCR, one entry per CDR3 protein. The table lists hundreds of thousands of distinct CDR3 sequences, roughly 12% of them singletons. This clonotype was counted between two and nine times. As yet, its antigen is unknown. The chain combines TRBV19 with TRBJ2-3; D is possibly TRBD2 (5 bases). This specimen consisted of PBMCs, obtained on the day of the yellow fever booster vaccination. The receptor was isolated from a man aged 30-40 years who received the YFV17D yellow fever vaccine. This CDR3 reads CASSIGLAVRQYF. The CDR3 nucleotides read TGTGCCAGTAGTATCGGCCTAGCTGTGCGGCAGTATTTT.